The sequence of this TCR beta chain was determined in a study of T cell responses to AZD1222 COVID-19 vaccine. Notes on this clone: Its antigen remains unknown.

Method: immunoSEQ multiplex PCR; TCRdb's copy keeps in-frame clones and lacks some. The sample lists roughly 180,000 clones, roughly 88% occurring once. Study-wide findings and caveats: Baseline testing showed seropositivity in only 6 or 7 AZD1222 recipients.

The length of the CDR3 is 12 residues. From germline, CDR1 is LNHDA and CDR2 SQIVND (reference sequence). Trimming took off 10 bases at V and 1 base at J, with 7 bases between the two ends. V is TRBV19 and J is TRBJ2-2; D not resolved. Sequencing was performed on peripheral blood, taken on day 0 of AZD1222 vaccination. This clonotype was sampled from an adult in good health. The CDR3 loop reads CATSGNTGELFF. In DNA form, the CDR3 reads TGTGCCACATCCGGGAACACCGGGGAGCTGTTTTTT.